This T cell receptor (beta chain) was retrieved from a study of blood T cell repertoires in COVID-19. Whole-study context: The origin of the acute and convalescent COVID-19 samples was the United States, Italy and Spain. PBMCs, B-cell-depleted T cells, or T cells provided the cDNA or gDNA that made up the material.

This clone was seen a few times. The CDR3 is made up of 13 amino acids. V gave up 2 bases and J gave up 9 bases, with 14 bases separating them. Germline CDR1 is MNHEY and CDR2 is SMNVEV (reference sequence). Sequencing used immunoSEQ multiplex PCR; TCRdb keeps in-frame clones, though not all of them. The table lists tens of thousands of clones, more than 85% of them singletons. The sequencing sample was made of peripheral blood. The receptor comes from a man aged 45-65 years in a cohort sampled during active COVID-19. This chain links TRBV27 with TRBJ2-7, with unresolved D. Here the CDR3 reads CASSLGSADRQYV. Written as DNA, the CDR3 is TGTGCCAGCAGTTTAGGATCGGCGGATAGGCAGTACGTC.